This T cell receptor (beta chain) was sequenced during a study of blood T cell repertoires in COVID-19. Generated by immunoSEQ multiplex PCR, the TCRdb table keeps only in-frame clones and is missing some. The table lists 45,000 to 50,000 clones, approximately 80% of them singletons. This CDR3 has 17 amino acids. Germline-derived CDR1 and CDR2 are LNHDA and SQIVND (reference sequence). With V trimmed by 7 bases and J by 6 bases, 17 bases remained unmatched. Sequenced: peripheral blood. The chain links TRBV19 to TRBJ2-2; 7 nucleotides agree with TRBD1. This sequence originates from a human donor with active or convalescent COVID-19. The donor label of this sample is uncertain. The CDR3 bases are TGTGCCAGTATTTCCGTATACAGGGGCCGAAAAGCCGGGGAGCTGTTTTTT. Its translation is CASISVYRGRKAGELFF. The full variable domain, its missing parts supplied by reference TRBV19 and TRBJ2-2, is DGGITQSPKYLFRKEGQNVTLSCEQNLNHDAMYWYRQDPGQGLRLIYYSQIVNDFQKGDIAEGYSVSREKKESFPLTVTSAQKNPTAFYLCASISVYRGRKAGELFFGEGSRLTVL.